Detailed here is one TCR beta chain. In germline, CDR1 is SGHRS, CDR2 YFSETQ. The V and J ends lost 4 bases and 2 bases respectively, with 16 bases between them. CDR3 length: 16 amino acids. This specimen belongs to a study of siplizumab effects on memory and regulatory T cells. Some clones are missing from TCRdb's copy, which holds only in-frame ones; the method was immunoSEQ multiplex PCR. The sample carries approximately 65,000 clones, around 79% recorded once. The chain is built from TRBV5-1 and TRBJ2-1; perhaps D is TRBD1 or TRBD2 (5 bases each). Sample: memory CD4+ T cells sorted from blood. This clonotype was obtained from a human donor in good health. The CDR3 sequence is CASSGVPGTTYNEQFF. DNA of the CDR3: TGCGCCAGCAGCGGGGTTCCGGGGACCACCTACAATGAGCAGTTCTTC.